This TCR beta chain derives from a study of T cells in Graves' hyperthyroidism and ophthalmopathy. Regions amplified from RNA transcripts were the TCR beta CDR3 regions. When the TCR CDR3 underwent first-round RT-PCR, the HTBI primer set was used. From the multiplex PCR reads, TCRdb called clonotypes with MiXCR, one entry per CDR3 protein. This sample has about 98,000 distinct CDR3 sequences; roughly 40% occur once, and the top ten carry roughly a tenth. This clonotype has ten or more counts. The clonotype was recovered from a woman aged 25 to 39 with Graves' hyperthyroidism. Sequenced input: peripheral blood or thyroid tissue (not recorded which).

CDR3 residues: CASHGGYEQYF. CDR3 sequence (DNA): TGTGCCAGCCACGGGGGCTACGAGCAGTACTTC. The chain joins TRBV28 to TRBJ2-7; D might be TRBD2 (6 bases). Germline V gene data show CDR1 as MDHEN and CDR2 as SYDVKM. The CDR3 covers 11 residues. Trimming shortened V by 8 bases and J by 3 bases, and 8 bases separated the two germline ends.